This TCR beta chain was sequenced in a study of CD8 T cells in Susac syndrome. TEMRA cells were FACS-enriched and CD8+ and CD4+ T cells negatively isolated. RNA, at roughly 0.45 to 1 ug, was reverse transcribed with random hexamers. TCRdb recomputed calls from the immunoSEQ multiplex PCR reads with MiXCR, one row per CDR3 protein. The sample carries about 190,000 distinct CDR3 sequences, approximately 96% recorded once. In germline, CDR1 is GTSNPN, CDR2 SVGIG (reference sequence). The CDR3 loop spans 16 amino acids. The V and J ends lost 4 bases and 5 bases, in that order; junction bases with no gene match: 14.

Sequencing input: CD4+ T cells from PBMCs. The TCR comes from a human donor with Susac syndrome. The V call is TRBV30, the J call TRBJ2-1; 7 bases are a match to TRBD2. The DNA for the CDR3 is TGTGCCTGGAACCCCCAGACTAGCCCAATAAACAATGAGCAGTTCTTC. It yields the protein CAWNPQTSPINNEQFF.